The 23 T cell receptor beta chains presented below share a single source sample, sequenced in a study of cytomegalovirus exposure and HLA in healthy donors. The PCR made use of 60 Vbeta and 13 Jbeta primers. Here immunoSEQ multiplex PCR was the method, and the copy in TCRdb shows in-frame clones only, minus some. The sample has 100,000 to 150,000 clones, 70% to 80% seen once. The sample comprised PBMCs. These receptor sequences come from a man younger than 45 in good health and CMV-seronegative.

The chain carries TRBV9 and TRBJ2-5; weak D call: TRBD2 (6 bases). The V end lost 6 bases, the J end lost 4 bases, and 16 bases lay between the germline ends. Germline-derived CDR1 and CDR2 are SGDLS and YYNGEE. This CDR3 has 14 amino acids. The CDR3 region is CASNEGGSRETQYF. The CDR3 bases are TGTGCCAGCAATGAAGGAGGGTCCAGAGAGACCCAGTACTTC.

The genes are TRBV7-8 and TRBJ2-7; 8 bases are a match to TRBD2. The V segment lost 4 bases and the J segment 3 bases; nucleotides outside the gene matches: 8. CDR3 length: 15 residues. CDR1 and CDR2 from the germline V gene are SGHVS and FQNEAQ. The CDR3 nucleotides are TGTGCCAGCAGCTCCCAAGCGGGGGACGGCTACGAGCAGTACTTC. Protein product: CASSSQAGDGYEQYF. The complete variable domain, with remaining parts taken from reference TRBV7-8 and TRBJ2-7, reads GAGVSQSPRYKVAKRGQDVALRCDPISGHVSLFWYQQALGQGPEFLTYFQNEAQLDKSGLPSDRFFAERPEGSVSTLKIQRTQQEDSAVYLCASSSQAGDGYEQYFGPGTRLTVT.

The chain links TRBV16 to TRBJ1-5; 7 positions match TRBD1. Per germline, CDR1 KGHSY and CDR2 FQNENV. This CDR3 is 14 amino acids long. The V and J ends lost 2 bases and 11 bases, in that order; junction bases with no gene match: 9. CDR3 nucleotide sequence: TGTGCCAGCAGCCAAACCTCAGGGGGAAAGACCCAGCATTTT. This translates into CASSQTSGGKTQHF.

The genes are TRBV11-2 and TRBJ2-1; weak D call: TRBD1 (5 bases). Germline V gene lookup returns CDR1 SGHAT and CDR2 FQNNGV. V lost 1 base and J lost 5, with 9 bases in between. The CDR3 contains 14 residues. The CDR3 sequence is CASSLVAGHNEQFF. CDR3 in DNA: TGTGCCAGCAGCTTAGTCGCAGGGCACAATGAGCAGTTCTTC.

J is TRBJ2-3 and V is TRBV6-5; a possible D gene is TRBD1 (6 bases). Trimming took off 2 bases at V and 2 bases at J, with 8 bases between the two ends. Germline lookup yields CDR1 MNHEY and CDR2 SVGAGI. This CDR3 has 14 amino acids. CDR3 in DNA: TGTGCCAGCAGTTACGACAGGATCACAGATACGCAGTATTTT. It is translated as CASSYDRITDTQYF.

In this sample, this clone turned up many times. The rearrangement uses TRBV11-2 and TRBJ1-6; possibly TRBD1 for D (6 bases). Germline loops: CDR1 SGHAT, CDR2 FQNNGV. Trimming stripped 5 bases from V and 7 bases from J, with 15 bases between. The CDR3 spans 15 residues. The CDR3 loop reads CASSAQWTENSPLHF. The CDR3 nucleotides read TGTGCCAGCAGCGCCCAGTGGACAGAGAATTCACCCCTCCACTTT.

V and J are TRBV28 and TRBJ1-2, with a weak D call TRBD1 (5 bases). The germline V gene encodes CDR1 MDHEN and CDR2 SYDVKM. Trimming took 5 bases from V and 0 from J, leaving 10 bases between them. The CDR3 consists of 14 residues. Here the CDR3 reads CASSPGGTNYGYTF. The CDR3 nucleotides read TGTGCCAGCAGTCCGGGGGGAACTAACTATGGCTACACCTTC.

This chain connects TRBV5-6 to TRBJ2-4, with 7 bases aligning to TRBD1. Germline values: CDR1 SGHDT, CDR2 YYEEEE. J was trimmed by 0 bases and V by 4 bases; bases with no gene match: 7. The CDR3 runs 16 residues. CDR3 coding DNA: TGTGCCAGCAGCCCTCCCGGGACAGCAGCCAAAAACATTCAGTACTTC. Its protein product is CASSPPGTAAKNIQYF.

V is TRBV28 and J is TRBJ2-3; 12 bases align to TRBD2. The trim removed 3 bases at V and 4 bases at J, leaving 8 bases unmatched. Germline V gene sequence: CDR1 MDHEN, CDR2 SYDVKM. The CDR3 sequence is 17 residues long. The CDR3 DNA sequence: TGTGCCAGCAGTTTTTCGACTAGCGGGAGTGGGGCAGATACGCAGTATTTT. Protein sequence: CASSFSTSGSGADTQYF.

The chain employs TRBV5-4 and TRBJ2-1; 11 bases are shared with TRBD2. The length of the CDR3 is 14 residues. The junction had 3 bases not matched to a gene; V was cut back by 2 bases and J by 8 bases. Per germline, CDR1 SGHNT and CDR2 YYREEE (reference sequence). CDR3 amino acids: CASSFSGGADEQFF. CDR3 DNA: TGTGCCAGCAGCTTTAGCGGGGGGGCAGATGAGCAGTTCTTC. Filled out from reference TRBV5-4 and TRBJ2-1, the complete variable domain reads ETGVTQSPTHLIKTRGQQVTLRCSSQSGHNTVSWYQQALGQGPQFIFQYYREEENGRGNFPPRFSGLQFPNYSSELNVNALELDDSALYLCASSFSGGADEQFFGPGTRLTVL.

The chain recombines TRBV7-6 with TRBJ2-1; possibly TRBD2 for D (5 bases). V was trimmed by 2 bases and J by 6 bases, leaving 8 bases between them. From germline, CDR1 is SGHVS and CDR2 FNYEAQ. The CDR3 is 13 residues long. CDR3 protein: CASSLQRGNEQFF. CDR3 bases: TGTGCCAGCAGCTTACAACGGGGCAATGAGCAGTTCTTC. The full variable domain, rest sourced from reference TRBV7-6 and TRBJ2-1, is GAGVSQSPRYKVTKRGQDVALRCDPISGHVSLYWYRQALGQGPEFLTYFNYEAQQDKSGLPNDRFSAERPEGSISTLTIQRTEQRDSAMYRCASSLQRGNEQFFGPGTRLTVL.

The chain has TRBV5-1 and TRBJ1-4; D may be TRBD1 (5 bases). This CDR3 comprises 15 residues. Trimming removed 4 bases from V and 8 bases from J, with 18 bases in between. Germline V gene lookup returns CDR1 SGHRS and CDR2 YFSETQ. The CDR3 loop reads CASSEDGGVEEKLFF. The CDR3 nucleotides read TGCGCCAGCAGCGAGGACGGGGGTGTCGAGGAAAAACTGTTTTTT. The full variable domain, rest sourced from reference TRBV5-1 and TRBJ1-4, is KAGVTQTPRYLIKTRGQQVTLSCSPISGHRSVSWYQQTPGQGLQFLFEYFSETQRNKGNFPGRFSGRQFSNSRSEMNVSTLELGDSALYLCASSEDGGVEEKLFFGSGTQLSVL.

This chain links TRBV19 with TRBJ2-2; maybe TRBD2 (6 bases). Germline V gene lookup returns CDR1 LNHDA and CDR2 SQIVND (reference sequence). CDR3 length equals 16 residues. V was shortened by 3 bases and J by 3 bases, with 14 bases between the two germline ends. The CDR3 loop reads CASSMGLGLYTGELFF. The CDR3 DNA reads TGTGCCAGTAGTATGGGACTTGGACTTTACACCGGGGAGCTGTTTTTT.

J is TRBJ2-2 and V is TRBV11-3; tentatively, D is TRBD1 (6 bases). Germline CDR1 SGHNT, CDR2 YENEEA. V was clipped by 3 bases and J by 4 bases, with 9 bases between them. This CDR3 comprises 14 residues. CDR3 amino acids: CASSLGHSTGELFF. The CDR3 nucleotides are TGTGCCAGCAGCTTGGGACACTCCACCGGGGAGCTGTTTTTT.

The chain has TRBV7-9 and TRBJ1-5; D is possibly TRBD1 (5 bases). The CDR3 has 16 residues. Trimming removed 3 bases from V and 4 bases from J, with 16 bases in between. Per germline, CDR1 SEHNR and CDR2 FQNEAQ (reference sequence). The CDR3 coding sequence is TGTGCCAGCAGCTTGGGAACAGGTCCACCAAATCAGCCCCAGCATTTT. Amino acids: CASSLGTGPPNQPQHF.

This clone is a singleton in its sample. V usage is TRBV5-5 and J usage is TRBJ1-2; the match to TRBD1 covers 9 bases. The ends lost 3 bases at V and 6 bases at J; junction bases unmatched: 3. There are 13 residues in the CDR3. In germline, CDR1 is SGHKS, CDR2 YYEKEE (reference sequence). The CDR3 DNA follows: TGTGCCAGCAGCTCGGGACAGGGTGATGGCTACACCTTC. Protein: CASSSGQGDGYTF.

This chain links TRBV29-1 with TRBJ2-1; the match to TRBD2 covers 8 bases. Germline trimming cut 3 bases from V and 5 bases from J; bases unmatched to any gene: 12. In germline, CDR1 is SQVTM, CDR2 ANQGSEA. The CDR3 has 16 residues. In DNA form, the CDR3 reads TGCAGCGTTGAGGGTACCGGGGAGCGGGGGAACAATGAGCAGTTCTTC. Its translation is CSVEGTGERGNNEQFF.

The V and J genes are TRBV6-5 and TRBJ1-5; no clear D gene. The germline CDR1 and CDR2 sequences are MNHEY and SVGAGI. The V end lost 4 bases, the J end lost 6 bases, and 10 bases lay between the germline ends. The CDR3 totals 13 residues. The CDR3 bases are TGTGCCAGCAGTTTGCGGGCGGCTCAGCCCCAGCATTTT. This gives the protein CASSLRAAQPQHF.

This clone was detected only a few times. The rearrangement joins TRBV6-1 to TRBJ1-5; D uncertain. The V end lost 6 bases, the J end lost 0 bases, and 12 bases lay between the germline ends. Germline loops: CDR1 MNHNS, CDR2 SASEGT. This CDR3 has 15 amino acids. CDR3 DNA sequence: TGTGCCAGCAGACACCGTCCGTCTAGCAATCAGCCCCAGCATTTT. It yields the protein CASRHRPSSNQPQHF.

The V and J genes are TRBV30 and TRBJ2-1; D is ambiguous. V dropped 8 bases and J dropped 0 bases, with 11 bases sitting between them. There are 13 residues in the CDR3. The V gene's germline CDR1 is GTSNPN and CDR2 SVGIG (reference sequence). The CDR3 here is CAGSASSYNEQFF. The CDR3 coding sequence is TGTGCCGGAAGCGCGAGCTCCTACAATGAGCAGTTCTTC.

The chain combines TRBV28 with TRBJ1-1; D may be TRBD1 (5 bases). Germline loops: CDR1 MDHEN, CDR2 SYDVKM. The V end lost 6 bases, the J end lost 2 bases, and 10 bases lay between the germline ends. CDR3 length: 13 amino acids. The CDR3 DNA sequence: TGTGCCAGCAGCAGACAGTTTAACACTGAAGCTTTCTTT. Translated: CASSRQFNTEAFF.

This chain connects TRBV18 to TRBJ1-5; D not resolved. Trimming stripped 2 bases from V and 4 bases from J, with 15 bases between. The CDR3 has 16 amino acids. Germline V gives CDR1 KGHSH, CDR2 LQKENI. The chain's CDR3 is CASSPEYGSRNQPQHF. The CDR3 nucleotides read TGTGCCAGCTCACCAGAGTACGGGAGCAGAAATCAGCCCCAGCATTTT.

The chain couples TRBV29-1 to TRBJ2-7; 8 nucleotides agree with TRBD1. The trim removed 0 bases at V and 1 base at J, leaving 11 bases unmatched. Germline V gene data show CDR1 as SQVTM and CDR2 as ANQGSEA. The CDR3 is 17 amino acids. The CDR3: CSVEDPAGTGPSYEQYF. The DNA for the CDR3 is TGCAGCGTTGAAGATCCTGCCGGGACAGGTCCTTCCTACGAGCAGTACTTC.